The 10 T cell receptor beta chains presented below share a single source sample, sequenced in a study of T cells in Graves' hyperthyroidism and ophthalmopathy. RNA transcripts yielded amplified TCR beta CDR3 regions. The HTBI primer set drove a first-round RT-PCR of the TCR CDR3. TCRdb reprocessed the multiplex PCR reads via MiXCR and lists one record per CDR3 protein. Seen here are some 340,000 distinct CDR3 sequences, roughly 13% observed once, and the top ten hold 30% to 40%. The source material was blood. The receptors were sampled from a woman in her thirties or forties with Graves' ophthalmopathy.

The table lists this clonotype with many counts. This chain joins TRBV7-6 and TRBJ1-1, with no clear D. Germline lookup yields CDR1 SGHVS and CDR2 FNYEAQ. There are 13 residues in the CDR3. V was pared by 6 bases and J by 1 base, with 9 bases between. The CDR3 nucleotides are TGTGCCAGCAGGCCTCGGGCGAACACTGAAGCTTTCTTT. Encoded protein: CASRPRANTEAFF.

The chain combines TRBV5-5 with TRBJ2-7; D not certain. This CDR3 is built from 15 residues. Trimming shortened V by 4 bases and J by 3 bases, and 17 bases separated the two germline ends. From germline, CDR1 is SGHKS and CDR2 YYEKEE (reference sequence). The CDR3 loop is CASSKNVAVLYEQYF. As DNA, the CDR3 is TGTGCCAGCAGCAAGAACGTGGCGGTTCTCTACGAGCAGTACTTC.

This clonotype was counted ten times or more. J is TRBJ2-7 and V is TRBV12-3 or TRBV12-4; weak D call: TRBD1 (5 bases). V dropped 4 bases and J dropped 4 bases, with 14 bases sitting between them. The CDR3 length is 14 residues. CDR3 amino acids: CASSSYPTEYEQYF. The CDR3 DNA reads TGTGCCAGCAGTTCATACCCGACAGAATACGAGCAGTACTTC.

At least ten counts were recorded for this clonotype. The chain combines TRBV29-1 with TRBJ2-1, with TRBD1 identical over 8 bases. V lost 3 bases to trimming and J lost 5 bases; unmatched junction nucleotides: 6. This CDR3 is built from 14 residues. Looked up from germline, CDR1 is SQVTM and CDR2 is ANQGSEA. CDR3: CSVETGAEDNEQFF. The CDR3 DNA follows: TGCAGCGTTGAGACAGGGGCGGAAGACAATGAGCAGTTCTTC.

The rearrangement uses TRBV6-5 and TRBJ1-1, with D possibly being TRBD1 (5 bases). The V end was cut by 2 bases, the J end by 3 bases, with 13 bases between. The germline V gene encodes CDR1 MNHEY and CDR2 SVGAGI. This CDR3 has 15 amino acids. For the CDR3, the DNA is TGTGCCAGCAGTTACCGGGGGGGAATATACACTGAAGCTTTCTTT. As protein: CASSYRGGIYTEAFF.

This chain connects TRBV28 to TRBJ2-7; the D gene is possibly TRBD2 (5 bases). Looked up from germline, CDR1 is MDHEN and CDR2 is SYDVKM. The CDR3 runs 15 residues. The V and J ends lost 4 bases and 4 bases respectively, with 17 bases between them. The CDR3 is CASSSGIPLLYEQYF. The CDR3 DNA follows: TGTGCCAGCAGTTCCGGGATCCCACTCCTATACGAGCAGTACTTC.

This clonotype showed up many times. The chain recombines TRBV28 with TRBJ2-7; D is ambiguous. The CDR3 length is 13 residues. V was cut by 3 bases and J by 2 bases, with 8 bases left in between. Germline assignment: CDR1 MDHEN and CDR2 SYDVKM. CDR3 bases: TGTGCCAGCAGTTTTAGGGAAACCTACGAGCAGTACTTC. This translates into CASSFRETYEQYF.

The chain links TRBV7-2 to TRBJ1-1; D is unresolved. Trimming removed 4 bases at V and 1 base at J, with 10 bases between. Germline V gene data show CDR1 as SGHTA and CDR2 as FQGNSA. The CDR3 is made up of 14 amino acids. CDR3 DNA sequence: TGTGCCAGCAGCTCCGGCCGAGGGAACACTGAAGCTTTCTTT. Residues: CASSSGRGNTEAFF. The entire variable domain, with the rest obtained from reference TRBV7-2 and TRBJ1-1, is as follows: GAGVSQSPSNKVTEKGKDVELRCDPISGHTALYWYRQSLGQGLEFLIYFQGNSAPDKSGLPSDRFSAERTGGSVSTLTIQRTQQEDSAVYLCASSSGRGNTEAFFGQGTRLTVV.

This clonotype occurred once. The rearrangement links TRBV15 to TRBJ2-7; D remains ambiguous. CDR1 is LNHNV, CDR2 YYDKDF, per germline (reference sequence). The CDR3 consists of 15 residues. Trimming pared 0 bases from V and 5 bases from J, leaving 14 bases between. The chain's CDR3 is CATSREGQVLDEQYF. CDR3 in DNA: TGTGCCACCAGCAGAGAAGGTCAGGTCCTAGACGAGCAGTACTTC.

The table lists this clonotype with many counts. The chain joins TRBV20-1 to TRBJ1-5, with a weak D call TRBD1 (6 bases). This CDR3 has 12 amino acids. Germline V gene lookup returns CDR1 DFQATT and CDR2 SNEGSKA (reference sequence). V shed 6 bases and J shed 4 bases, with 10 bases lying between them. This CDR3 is CSARRGNQPQHF. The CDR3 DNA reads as TGCAGTGCCCGGAGGGGGAATCAGCCCCAGCATTTT.